This T cell receptor beta chain stems from a study of radiotherapy plus CTLA-4 blockade in lung cancer. Assay used: immunoSEQ multiplex PCR; TCRdb lists only in-frame clones, some missing. The data hold roughly 71,000 clones, with around 80% observed a single time. Trimming left V 3 bases short and J 4 bases short, with 13 bases between. The germline CDR1 and CDR2 sequences are SGHNT and YYREEE (reference sequence). CDR3 size: 14 residues. This clone was observed a handful of times. This material consisted of peripheral blood, taken from a patient treated with radiotherapy plus ipilimumab. The origin of this receptor is a human donor with non-small cell lung cancer who had a complete response to radiotherapy plus ipilimumab. This chain links TRBV5-4 with TRBJ1-2; D is undetermined. This CDR3 is CASSYMDGGYGYTF. CDR3 bases: TGTGCCAGCAGCTATATGGACGGTGGCTATGGCTACACCTTC.